Shown below are 28 T cell receptor beta chains from a single sample sequenced in a study of blood T cell repertoires in COVID-19. Produced via immunoSEQ multiplex PCR; TCRdb's table is partial and in-frame only. Among under 150,000 clones, around nine tenths were seen once, and the ten largest hold under 12%. Sequenced input: peripheral blood. These receptors were collected from a man aged 45-65 years with active or convalescent COVID-19.

The chain uses TRBV5-1 and TRBJ2-5; D is perhaps TRBD2 (7 bases). CDR1 is SGHRS and CDR2 is YFSETQ in the germline V gene. Between the trimmed V and J ends, which lost 3 bases and 5 bases, there was a span of 14 bases. CDR3 length equals 14 residues. The CDR3 loop is CASSSGGRAETQYF. Here the CDR3 DNA reads TGCGCCAGCAGCTCGGGGGGCCGGGCGGAGACCCAGTACTTC.

The table lists this clone with a count of one. The chain links TRBV27 to TRBJ2-1, with 15 bases aligning to TRBD2. CDR3 length: 19 residues. Germline-derived CDR1 and CDR2 are MNHEY and SMNVEV (reference sequence). Trimming took 5 bases from V and 8 from J; bases not matched to a gene: 16. CDR3 coding DNA: TGTGCCAGCAGTACTGCCCTAAGGACTAGCGGGAGGGCCGTGGATGAGCAGTTCTTC. Protein sequence: CASSTALRTSGRAVDEQFF.

Only one count was recorded for this clone. The chain employs TRBV5-4 and TRBJ2-7; 8 bases agree with TRBD2. The CDR3 covers 13 residues. The trim removed 4 bases at V and 2 bases at J, leaving 2 bases unmatched. The germline V gene has CDR1 SGHNT and CDR2 YYREEE (reference sequence). The CDR3 coding sequence is TGTGCCAGCAGCAGCGGGAGTACCTACGAGCAGTACTTC. Amino acids: CASSSGSTYEQYF.

In DNA, the CDR3 is TGCAGCGTTGATTGGGGGGGCCTCACGAACACTGAAGCTTTCTTT. It yields the protein CSVDWGGLTNTEAFF. The chain uses TRBV29-1 and TRBJ1-1; D is perhaps TRBD1 (6 bases). V was clipped by 3 bases and J by 1 base, with 15 bases between them. Germline-derived CDR1 and CDR2 are SQVTM and ANQGSEA. CDR3 length: 15 amino acids.

The chain is built from TRBV28 and TRBJ2-7; 8 nucleotides match TRBD1. V was clipped by 4 bases and J by 9 bases; unmatched bases: 14. The CDR3 consists of 15 residues. Germline-derived CDR1 and CDR2 are MDHEN and SYDVKM. The CDR3 sequence: CASSSRTGPSEGQYF. DNA for the CDR3: TGTGCCAGCAGTTCTCGGACAGGGCCCTCCGAGGGGCAGTACTTC.

The rearrangement uses TRBV19 and TRBJ2-5; maybe TRBD1 (6 bases). CDR1 and CDR2 from the germline V gene are LNHDA and SQIVND (reference sequence). The V end was cut by 7 bases, the J end by 4 bases, with 16 bases between. The CDR3 consists of 14 residues. The CDR3 DNA reads as TGTGCCAGTACCCCTGACCGGGACATAGAGACCCAGTACTTC. Translation gives CASTPDRDIETQYF.

This clone was observed a handful of times. The V gene is TRBV6-2 or TRBV6-3, the J gene TRBJ2-7; D might be TRBD2 (5 bases). The V end lost 5 bases, the J end lost 10 bases, and 15 bases lay between the germline ends. Germline assignment: CDR1 MNHEY and CDR2 SVGEGT. The CDR3 spans 12 residues. The CDR3 DNA sequence: TGTGCCAGCAGTCCCACGGACGGGAATCAGTACTTC. Translation gives CASSPTDGNQYF.

The chain recombines TRBV18 with TRBJ1-1, with a possible D match to TRBD1 (5 bases). V was trimmed by 0 bases and J by 5 bases, leaving 13 bases between them. The CDR3 contains 15 residues. CDR1 and CDR2 (germline): KGHSH, LQKENI. The CDR3 region has the DNA TGTGCCAGCTCACCACCGGCAGGGTCAAAAACTGAAGCTTTCTTT. It translates to CASSPPAGSKTEAFF.

V gene TRBV28 combines with J gene TRBJ2-1, with 9 bases lining up with TRBD2. V dropped 6 bases and J dropped 5; count of bases not matched to a gene: 11. The germline V gene has CDR1 MDHEN and CDR2 SYDVKM. The CDR3 sequence is 16 residues long. CDR3 coding DNA: TGTGCCAGCAGCGATCGTAGCGGGAGCGACGACAATGAGCAGTTCTTC. Encoded protein: CASSDRSGSDDNEQFF.

This clone was seen a single time. Relative to the germline gene, one junction end is altered; a read error may explain this. This chain joins TRBV2 and TRBJ2-5, with D possibly being TRBD1 (6 bases). The CDR3 spans 15 residues. The germline V gene has CDR1 SNHLY and CDR2 FYNNEI. CDR3 DNA: TGTGCCAGCAGGGAAGGTTGGACAGAACAAGAGACCCAGTACTTC. Protein: CASREGWTEQETQYF.

The gene calls are TRBV7-2 and TRBJ2-3, with D perhaps TRBD2 (6 bases). V was pared by 5 bases and J by 4 bases, with 16 bases between. The V gene's germline CDR1 is SGHTA and CDR2 FQGNSA. This CDR3 region has 15 residues. This CDR3 is CASSIGGWGPDTQYF. CDR3 DNA sequence: TGTGCCAGCAGCATCGGGGGATGGGGACCAGATACGCAGTATTTT.

This chain uses TRBV12-3 or TRBV12-4 with TRBJ2-2; D is unresolved. This CDR3 has 12 residues. The V and J ends lost 6 bases and 7 bases respectively, with 9 bases between them. CDR3 sequence reads: CASSFEDGELFF. The CDR3 region has the DNA TGTGCCAGCAGCTTCGAGGACGGGGAGCTGTTTTTT.

This clone was counted a few times. J is TRBJ2-2 and V is TRBV27; D remains unclear. The CDR3 loop spans 13 amino acids. V dropped 6 bases and J dropped 3 bases, with 8 bases sitting between them. CDR1 and CDR2 from the germline V gene are MNHEY and SMNVEV (reference sequence). This CDR3 is CASRRLDTGELFF. The DNA of the CDR3 is TGTGCCAGCAGGAGGCTTGACACCGGGGAGCTGTTTTTT.

This chain connects TRBV6-5 to TRBJ1-6; 8 positions agree with TRBD1. Unmatched junction bases numbered 11, after V lost 3 bases and J lost 10 bases. Germline CDR1 MNHEY, CDR2 SVGAGI. This CDR3 has 16 amino acids. In nucleotides, the CDR3 is TGTGCCAGCAGTTATTCAACGGACAGGGCCCGGTCACCCCTCCACTTT. It translates to CASSYSTDRARSPLHF.

J is TRBJ1-3 and V is TRBV18; 9 bases map to TRBD1. The CDR3 spans 17 residues. Germline CDR1 and CDR2: KGHSH and LQKENI. The trim removed 4 bases at V and 1 base at J, leaving 8 bases unmatched. The CDR3, as DNA: TGTGCCAGCTCACTCGGGACAGGGAGATTTTCTGGAAACACCATATATTTT. The encoded protein is CASSLGTGRFSGNTIYF.

The V gene is TRBV6-2 or TRBV6-3, the J gene TRBJ1-5; TRBD1 might be the D (5 bases). Looked up from germline, CDR1 is MNHEY and CDR2 is SVGEGT. The V gene lost 2 bases and the J gene lost 4 bases, with 6 bases spanning the gap. The CDR3 contains 13 residues. In DNA, the CDR3 is TGTGCCAGCAGTTACGGGGGGAATCAGCCCCAGCATTTT. Translating it yields CASSYGGNQPQHF.

The chain carries TRBV27 and TRBJ2-1, with TRBD2 matching 8 bases. The ends lost 8 bases at V and 1 base at J; junction bases unmatched: 7. Per the germline V gene, CDR1 is MNHEY and CDR2 is SMNVEV (reference sequence). The length of the CDR3 is 15 residues. The DNA for the CDR3 is TGTGCCAGCGCCCTAGCGGGTTCTTCCTACAATGAGCAGTTCTTC. Translation gives CASALAGSSYNEQFF.

The chain is built from TRBV6-6 and TRBJ1-5; 9 nucleotides match TRBD1. Germline lookup yields CDR1 MNHNY and CDR2 SVGAGI (reference sequence). V trimming: 5 bases; J trimming: 2 bases; junction bases outside the gene matches: 7. The CDR3 loop spans 16 amino acids. CDR3 loop: CASSTRQGERNQPQHF. Written as DNA, the CDR3 is TGTGCCAGCAGTACCAGACAGGGGGAGCGCAATCAGCCCCAGCATTTT.

The chain carries TRBV6-6 and TRBJ2-5; maybe TRBD1 (6 bases). The CDR3 contains 15 residues. Germline-derived CDR1 and CDR2 are MNHNY and SVGAGI (reference sequence). V dropped 2 bases and J dropped 2 bases, with 12 bases sitting between them. Here the CDR3 reads CASSYPPGQQETQYF. The CDR3 bases are TGTGCCAGCAGTTACCCTCCGGGACAACAAGAGACCCAGTACTTC.

This chain connects TRBV5-1 to TRBJ2-6; possible D gene TRBD2, 6 bases. V was shortened by 2 bases and J by 1 base, with 13 bases between the two germline ends. This CDR3 contains 17 residues. In germline, CDR1 is SGHRS, CDR2 YFSETQ. CDR3 sequence: CASSFSGRESGANVLTF. DNA for the CDR3: TGCGCCAGCAGCTTCTCGGGACGGGAGTCTGGGGCCAACGTCCTGACTTTC.

The chain links TRBV30 to TRBJ1-4, with TRBD1 matching over 10 bases. CDR1 GTSNPN and CDR2 SVGIG come from the germline V gene (reference sequence). The CDR3 is 15 residues long. With 1 base clipped from V and 7 bases from J, the junction kept 6 bases outside the gene matches. CDR3 in DNA: TGTGCCTGGAGTGGGACAGGGGGTGGGAGTGAAAAACTGTTTTTT. Translating gives CAWSGTGGGSEKLFF. The entire variable domain, with the rest obtained from reference TRBV30 and TRBJ1-4, is as follows: SQTIHQWPATLVQPVGSPLSLECTVEGTSNPNLYWYRQAAGRGLQLLFYSVGIGQISSEVPQNLSASRPQDRQFILSSKKLLLSDSGFYLCAWSGTGGGSEKLFFGSGTQLSVL.

The chain uses TRBV19 and TRBJ2-7; the match to TRBD1 covers 8 bases. Germline V gives CDR1 LNHDA, CDR2 SQIVND (reference sequence). This CDR3 region has 14 residues. V lost 5 bases, J lost 2 bases, and 5 bases stayed unmatched. The CDR3 DNA sequence: TGTGCCAGTAGTCCCGACAGGGGAACCTACGAGCAGTACTTC. Its protein product is CASSPDRGTYEQYF.

V gene TRBV6-5 combines with J gene TRBJ2-7; 9 nucleotides line up with TRBD1. Germline lookup yields CDR1 MNHEY and CDR2 SVGAGI. The J segment lost 12 bases and the V segment lost 1 base, leaving 7 bases of the junction unmatched. CDR3 length equals 13 residues. CDR3 region: CASSYYRQGDWYF. CDR3 nucleotide sequence: TGTGCCAGCAGTTACTATCGACAGGGGGACTGGTACTTC.

This rearrangement joins TRBV24-1 to TRBJ2-2, with 8 bases that match TRBD1. This CDR3 spans 13 amino acids. Trimming cost V 9 bases and J 3 bases; bases outside gene matches: 2. Germline-derived CDR1 and CDR2 are KGHDR and SFDVKD. The CDR3 nucleotides read TGTGCCACCCGACAGGGGTACACCGGGGAGCTGTTTTTT. Protein product: CATRQGYTGELFF.

The rearrangement links TRBV19 to TRBJ2-2; TRBD1 agrees at 10 bases. Looked up from germline, CDR1 is LNHDA and CDR2 is SQIVND (reference sequence). V was clipped by 7 bases and J by 6 bases; unmatched bases: 8. The CDR3 extends over 15 amino acids. CDR3 in DNA: TGTGCCAGTAAAACGGGACAGGGGTACCCCGGGGAGCTGTTTTTT. Protein: CASKTGQGYPGELFF.

The chain has TRBV2 and TRBJ2-1; 9 nucleotides line up with TRBD2. The trim removed 4 bases at V and 4 bases at J, leaving 2 bases unmatched. CDR3 length: 14 residues. Germline CDR1 is SNHLY and CDR2 is FYNNEI. The CDR3 protein is CASSGREGYNEQFF. CDR3 bases: TGTGCCAGCAGTGGGCGGGAGGGATACAATGAGCAGTTCTTC. The full variable domain, in which reference TRBV2 and TRBJ2-1 provide the parts outside the CDR3, is EPEVTQTPSHQVTQMGQEVILRCVPISNHLYFYWYRQILGQKVEFLVSFYNNEISEKSEIFDDQFSVERPDGSNFTLKIRSTKLEDSAMYFCASSGREGYNEQFFGPGTRLTVL.

The V gene is TRBV6-2 or TRBV6-3, the J gene TRBJ2-7; 7 nucleotides match TRBD2. This CDR3 is built from 16 residues. J lost 3 bases, V lost 5 bases, and 13 bases had no gene match. Germline-derived CDR1 and CDR2 are MNHEY and SVGEGT. CDR3 sequence reads: CASSDPASGRFYEQYF. Written as DNA, the CDR3 is TGTGCCAGCAGTGACCCCGCTAGCGGCCGATTCTACGAGCAGTACTTC.

The rearrangement links TRBV12-3 or TRBV12-4 to TRBJ2-1, with D unresolved. The CDR3 extends over 12 amino acids. With 4 bases removed from V and 9 bases from J, the gap between germline ends came to 10 bases. The CDR3 loop is CASSWAAGEQFF. The CDR3, as DNA: TGTGCCAGCAGTTGGGCAGCCGGTGAGCAGTTCTTC.